This entry concerns a single TCR beta chain. The antigen is not known. The CDR3 totals 15 residues. J lost 4 bases, V lost 5 bases, and 9 bases had no gene match. The germline CDR1 and CDR2 sequences are SGHNT and YENEEA. After isolation, RNA underwent reverse transcription to generate cDNA as the sequencing template. The table came from immunoSEQ multiplex PCR; TCRdb's copy has only in-frame clones and leaves some out. The sample contains about 23,000 clones, around 50% of which appear only once. The data derive from a study of CD8+ T cells in alopecia areata. Alopecia areata patients gave lesional scalp punch biopsies and peripheral blood samples. Study-wide points: Higher clonality and more expanded CD8+ clones appeared in lesional than normal scalp.

The sample comprised NKG2D-high CD8+ T cells sorted from blood. V usage is TRBV11-3 and J usage is TRBJ2-7, with 9 nucleotides matching TRBD2. This TCR came from a human donor with alopecia areata. CDR3 sequence: CASSGPSGMRYEQYF. The DNA for the CDR3 is TGTGCCAGCAGCGGACCTAGCGGGATGAGATACGAGCAGTACTTC. The full variable domain, completed using reference TRBV11-3 and TRBJ2-7, is EAGVVQSPRYKIIEKKQPVAFWCNPISGHNTLYWYLQNLGQGPELLIRYENEEAVDDSQLPKDRFSAERLKGVDSTLKIQPAELGDSAVYLCASSGPSGMRYEQYFGPGTRLTVT.